This passage covers 5 T cell receptor beta chains from one sample sequenced in a study of T-cell reconstitution after alpha-beta-depleted transplantation in children. Preparation of the TCRbeta library used unique molecular identifiers. TCRdb passed the PCR reads through MiXCR, listing each CDR3 protein once. Of about 460,000 distinct CDR3 sequences listed, approximately 10% were seen once; the top ten hold around 13%. This sample comprised PBMCs, mostly from graft donor cells, obtained 180 days after TCRalphabeta/CD19-depleted stem cell transplant. The receptors come from a female patient under 10 years old who had a stem cell transplant for aplastic anemia, so the T cells may come from the graft donor.

This sequence joins TRBV28 and TRBJ1-3; D may be TRBD1 (5 bases). CDR3 length: 16 residues. The germline CDR1 and CDR2 sequences are MDHEN and SYDVKM. Trimming stripped 0 bases from V and 0 bases from J, with 9 bases between. For the CDR3, the DNA is TGTGCCAGCAGTTTATGGGCAGGGAGCTCTGGAAACACCATATATTTT. The encoded protein is CASSLWAGSSGNTIYF.

The chain combines TRBV18 with TRBJ1-2; no definite D call. The CDR3 sequence is 15 residues long. CDR1 is KGHSH, CDR2 LQKENI, per germline. The germline V and J ends were trimmed by 3 bases and 6 bases, with 17 bases remaining between them. This CDR3 reads CASSPVWSEEHGYTF. The CDR3 bases are TGTGCCAGCTCACCCGTATGGTCCGAGGAGCATGGCTACACCTTC.

This clonotype came up many times. The V call is TRBV12-3 or TRBV12-4, the J call TRBJ1-1; D ambiguous. The CDR3 has 12 residues. V shed 3 bases and J shed 8 bases, with 10 bases lying between them. DNA of the CDR3: TGTGCCAGCAGTTTTTTCCGGGGAGAAGCTTTCTTT. Translation: CASSFFRGEAFF.

The chain joins TRBV13 to TRBJ2-5; TRBD2 agrees at 8 bases. The trim removed 5 bases at V and 1 base at J, leaving 12 bases unmatched. CDR1 PRHDT and CDR2 FYEKMQ come from the germline V gene (reference sequence). The CDR3 has 17 amino acids. Here the CDR3 DNA reads TGTGCCAGCAGCCCTGAACCGACGAGCGGGAGCCAAGAGACCCAGTACTTC. Translated: CASSPEPTSGSQETQYF.

The sample holds many counts of this clonotype. This chain connects TRBV6-2 or TRBV6-3 to TRBJ1-2; TRBD1 is a possible D gene (5 bases). This CDR3 contains 13 residues. Germline V gene data show CDR1 as MNHEY and CDR2 as SVGEGT. V lost 4 bases and J lost 0, with 6 bases in between. CDR3 amino acids: CASSWDPNYGYTF. DNA of the CDR3: TGTGCCAGCAGTTGGGACCCTAACTATGGCTACACCTTC.